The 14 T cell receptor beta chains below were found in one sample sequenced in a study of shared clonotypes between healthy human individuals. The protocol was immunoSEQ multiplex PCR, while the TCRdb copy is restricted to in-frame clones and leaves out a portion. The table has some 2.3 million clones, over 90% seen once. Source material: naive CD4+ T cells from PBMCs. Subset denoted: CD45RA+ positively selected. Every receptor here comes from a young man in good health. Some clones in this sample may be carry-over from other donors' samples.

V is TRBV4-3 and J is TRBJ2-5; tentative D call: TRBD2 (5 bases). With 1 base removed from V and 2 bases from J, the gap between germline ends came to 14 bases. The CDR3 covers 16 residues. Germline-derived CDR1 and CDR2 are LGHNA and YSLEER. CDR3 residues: CASSQGIGGQQETQYF. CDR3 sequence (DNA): TGCGCCAGCAGCCAAGGGATTGGCGGGCAACAAGAGACCCAGTACTTC.

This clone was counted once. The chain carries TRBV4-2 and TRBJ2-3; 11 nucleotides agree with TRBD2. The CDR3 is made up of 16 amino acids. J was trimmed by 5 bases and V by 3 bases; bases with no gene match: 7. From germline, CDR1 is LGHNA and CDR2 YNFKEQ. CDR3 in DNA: TGTGCCAGCAGCCAGGCGAGGACTAGCGGGTTAGATACGCAGTATTTT. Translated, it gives CASSQARTSGLDTQYF.

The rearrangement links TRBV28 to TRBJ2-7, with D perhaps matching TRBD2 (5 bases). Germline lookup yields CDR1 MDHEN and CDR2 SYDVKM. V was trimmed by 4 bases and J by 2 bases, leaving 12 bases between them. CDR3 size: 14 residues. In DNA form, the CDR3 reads TGTGCCAGCAGTTACCCCGACGGGACCTACGAGCAGTACTTC. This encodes CASSYPDGTYEQYF.

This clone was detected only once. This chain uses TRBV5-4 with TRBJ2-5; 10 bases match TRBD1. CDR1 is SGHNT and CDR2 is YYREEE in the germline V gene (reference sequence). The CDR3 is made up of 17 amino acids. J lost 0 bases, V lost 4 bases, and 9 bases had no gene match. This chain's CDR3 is CASSRKRDRGYQETQYF. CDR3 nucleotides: TGTGCCAGCAGCCGAAAGCGGGACAGGGGTTACCAAGAGACCCAGTACTTC.

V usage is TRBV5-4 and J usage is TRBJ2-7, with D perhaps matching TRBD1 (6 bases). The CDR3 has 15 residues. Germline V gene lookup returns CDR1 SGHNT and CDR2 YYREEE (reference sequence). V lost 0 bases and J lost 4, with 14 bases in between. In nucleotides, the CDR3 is TGTGCCAGCAGCTTGGTACAGGGCGGAAGGTACGAGCAGTACTTC. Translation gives CASSLVQGGRYEQYF.

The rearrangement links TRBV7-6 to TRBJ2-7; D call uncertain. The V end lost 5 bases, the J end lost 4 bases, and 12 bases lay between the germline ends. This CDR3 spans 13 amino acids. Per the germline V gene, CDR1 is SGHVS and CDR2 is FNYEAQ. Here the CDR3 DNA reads TGTGCCAGCAGCGCTTCCGTTTTTTACGAGCAGTACTTC. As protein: CASSASVFYEQYF.

The CDR3 is CASSFGVRTDTQYF. The CDR3 DNA reads TGTGCCAGCAGCTTCGGTGTACGCACAGATACGCAGTATTTT. The chain employs TRBV5-4 and TRBJ2-3; D gene uncertain. CDR3 length equals 14 residues. V was cut by 2 bases and J by 1 base, with 8 bases left in between. The germline CDR1 and CDR2 sequences are SGHNT and YYREEE (reference sequence).

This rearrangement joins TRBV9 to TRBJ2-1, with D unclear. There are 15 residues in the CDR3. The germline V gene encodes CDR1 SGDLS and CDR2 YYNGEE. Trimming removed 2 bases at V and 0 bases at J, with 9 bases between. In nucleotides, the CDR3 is TGTGCCAGCAGCGTTGGAATGGGCTCCTACAATGAGCAGTTCTTC. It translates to CASSVGMGSYNEQFF.

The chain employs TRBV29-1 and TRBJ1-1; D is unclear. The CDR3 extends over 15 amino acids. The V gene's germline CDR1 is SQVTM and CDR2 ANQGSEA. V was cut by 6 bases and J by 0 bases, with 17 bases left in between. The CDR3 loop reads CSVGSLGGMNTEAFF. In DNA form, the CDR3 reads TGCAGCGTGGGAAGCCTAGGAGGCATGAACACTGAAGCTTTCTTT.

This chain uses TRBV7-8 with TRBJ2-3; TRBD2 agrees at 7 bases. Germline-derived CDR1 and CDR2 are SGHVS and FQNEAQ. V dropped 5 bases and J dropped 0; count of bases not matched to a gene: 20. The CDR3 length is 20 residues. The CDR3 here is CASSQEVGELGGNSTDTQYF. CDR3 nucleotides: TGTGCCAGCAGCCAAGAGGTGGGGGAGCTGGGAGGGAATAGCACAGATACGCAGTATTTT.

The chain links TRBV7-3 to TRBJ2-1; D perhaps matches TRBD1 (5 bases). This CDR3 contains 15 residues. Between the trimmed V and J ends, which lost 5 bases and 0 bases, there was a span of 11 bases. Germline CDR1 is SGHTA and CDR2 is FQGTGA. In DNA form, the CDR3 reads TGTGCCAGCAGCACTGACAGTGGCTCCTACAATGAGCAGTTCTTC. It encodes CASSTDSGSYNEQFF.

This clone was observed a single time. CDR3 bases: TGTGCCAGCAGTTCAGACAGACTAGCGGGAGAACCAGATACGCAGTATTTT. It encodes CASSSDRLAGEPDTQYF. This chain joins TRBV28 and TRBJ2-3, with 12 bases that match TRBD2. From germline, CDR1 is MDHEN and CDR2 SYDVKM. CDR3 length: 17 amino acids. V dropped 4 bases and J dropped 4; count of bases not matched to a gene: 9.

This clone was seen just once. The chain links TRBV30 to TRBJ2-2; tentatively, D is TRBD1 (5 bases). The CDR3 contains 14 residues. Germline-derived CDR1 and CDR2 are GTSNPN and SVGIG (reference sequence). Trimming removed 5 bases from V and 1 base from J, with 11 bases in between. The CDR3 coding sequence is TGTGCCTGGGGACACCCAGTGAACACCGGGGAGCTGTTTTTT. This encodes CAWGHPVNTGELFF.

The CDR3 sequence: CATSRQSAPGVALGVGTGELFF. The CDR3 DNA follows: TGTGCCACCAGCAGACAAAGCGCACCCGGGGTAGCTCTAGGGGTAGGCACCGGGGAGCTGTTTTTT. The chain links TRBV15 to TRBJ2-2, with D perhaps assigned TRBD1 or TRBD2 (5 bases each). CDR3 length equals 22 residues. Germline values: CDR1 LNHNV, CDR2 YYDKDF (reference sequence). V was clipped by 2 bases and J by 4 bases, with 32 bases between them.